These 5 T cell receptor beta chains were sequenced from one sample in a study of long-term antiretroviral therapy in people with HIV. An immunoSEQ assay, version v3.0, was performed at survey level. Profiled with immunoSEQ multiplex PCR; TCRdb holds only in-frame clones, not every one. This table holds about 28,000 clones, about 95% found once. The source material was unsorted PBMCs, sampled 6.3 years after starting antiretroviral therapy. All receptors derive from a man in his thirties or forties with HIV.

This sequence joins TRBV7-2 and TRBJ2-7, with 7 bases that match TRBD2. Germline values: CDR1 SGHTA, CDR2 FQGNSA. The CDR3 totals 14 residues. J gave up 0 bases and V 6 bases, and 5 bases lay outside the gene matches. Here the CDR3 reads CASSSTSASYEQYF. Written as DNA, the CDR3 is TGTGCCAGCAGTTCTACTAGCGCCTCCTACGAGCAGTACTTC.

This chain links TRBV27 with TRBJ2-3, with TRBD1 identical over 7 bases. This CDR3 has 16 amino acids. CDR1 MNHEY and CDR2 SMNVEV come from the germline V gene (reference sequence). V lost 5 bases and J lost 6; bases outside the gene matches: 14. The CDR3 here is CASSQPDRVLSDTQYF. Written as DNA, the CDR3 is TGTGCCAGCAGTCAACCCGACAGGGTGCTTTCGGATACGCAGTATTTT.

This chain links TRBV29-1 with TRBJ2-5, with 10 bases identical to TRBD1. The CDR3 totals 12 residues. Germline V gene data show CDR1 as SQVTM and CDR2 as ANQGSEA. The CDR3: CSGTGASETQYF. CDR3 nucleotides: TGCAGTGGGACAGGGGCTTCGGAGACCCAGTACTTC.

DNA for the CDR3: TGTGCCAGCAGCTTAGAAAGGGCCTACGAGCAGTACTTC. Translating gives CASSLERAYEQYF. V and J are TRBV7-2 and TRBJ2-7; D gene unclear. The CDR3 contains 13 residues. Germline loops: CDR1 SGHTA, CDR2 FQGNSA. The V end lost 1 base, the J end lost 2 bases, and 6 bases lay between the germline ends.

The rearrangement joins TRBV15 to TRBJ1-3, with a tentative D call TRBD1 (6 bases). V lost 0 bases and J lost 8, with 11 bases in between. This CDR3 comprises 14 residues. Germline CDR1 LNHNV, CDR2 YYDKDF (reference sequence). CDR3 sequence reads: CATSREEGGHTIYF. The CDR3 DNA reads as TGTGCCACCAGCAGAGAGGAAGGGGGGCACACCATATATTTT.